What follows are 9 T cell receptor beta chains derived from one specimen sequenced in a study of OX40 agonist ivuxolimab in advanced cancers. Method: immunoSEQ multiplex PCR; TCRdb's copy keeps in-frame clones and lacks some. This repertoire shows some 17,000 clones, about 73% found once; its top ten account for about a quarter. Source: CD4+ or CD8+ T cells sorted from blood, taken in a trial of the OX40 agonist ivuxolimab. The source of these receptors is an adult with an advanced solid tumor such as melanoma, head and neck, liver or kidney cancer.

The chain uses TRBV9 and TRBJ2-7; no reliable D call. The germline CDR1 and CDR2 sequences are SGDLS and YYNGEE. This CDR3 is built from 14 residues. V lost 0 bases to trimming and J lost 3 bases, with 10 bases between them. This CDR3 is CASSVATGSYEQYF. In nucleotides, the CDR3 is TGTGCCAGCAGCGTAGCTACCGGCAGCTACGAGCAGTACTTC.

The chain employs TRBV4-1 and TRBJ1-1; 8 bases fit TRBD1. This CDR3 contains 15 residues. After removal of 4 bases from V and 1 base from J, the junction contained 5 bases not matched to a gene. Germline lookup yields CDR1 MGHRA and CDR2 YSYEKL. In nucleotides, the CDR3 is TGCGCCAGCAGCCCGTACAGGGGGGGGAACACTGAAGCTTTCTTT. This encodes CASSPYRGGNTEAFF.

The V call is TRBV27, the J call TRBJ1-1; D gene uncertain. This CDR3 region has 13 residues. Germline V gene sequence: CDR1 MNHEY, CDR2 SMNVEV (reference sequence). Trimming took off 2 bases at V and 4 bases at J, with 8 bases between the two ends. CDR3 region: CASSLEGGTEAFF. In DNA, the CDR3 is TGTGCCAGCAGTTTAGAGGGCGGCACTGAAGCTTTCTTT.

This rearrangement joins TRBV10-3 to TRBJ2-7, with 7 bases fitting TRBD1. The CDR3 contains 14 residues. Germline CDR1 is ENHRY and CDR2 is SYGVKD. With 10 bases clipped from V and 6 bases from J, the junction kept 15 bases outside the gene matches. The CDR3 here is CATTPTDRVFEQYF. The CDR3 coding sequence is TGTGCCACAACCCCGACCGACAGGGTGTTCGAGCAGTACTTC.

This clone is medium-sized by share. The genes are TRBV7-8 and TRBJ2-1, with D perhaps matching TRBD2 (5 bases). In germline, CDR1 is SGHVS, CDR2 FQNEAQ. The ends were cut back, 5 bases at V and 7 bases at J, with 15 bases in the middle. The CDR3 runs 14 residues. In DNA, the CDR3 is TGTGCCAGCAGCGGGCGACTATTTTGGAATGAGCAGTTCTTC. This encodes CASSGRLFWNEQFF.

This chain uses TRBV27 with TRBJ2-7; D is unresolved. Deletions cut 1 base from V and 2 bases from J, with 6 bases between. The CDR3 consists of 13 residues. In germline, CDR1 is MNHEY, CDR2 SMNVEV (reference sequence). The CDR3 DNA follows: TGTGCCAGCAGTTTATTTAACCCCTACGAGCAGTACTTC. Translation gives CASSLFNPYEQYF.

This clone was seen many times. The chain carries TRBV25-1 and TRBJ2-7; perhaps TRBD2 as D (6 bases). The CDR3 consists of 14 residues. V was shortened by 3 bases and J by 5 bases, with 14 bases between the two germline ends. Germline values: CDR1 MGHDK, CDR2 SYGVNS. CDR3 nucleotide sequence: TGTGCCAGCAGTGACCCCCTGGAGGGCCACGAGCAGTACTTC. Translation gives CASSDPLEGHEQYF.

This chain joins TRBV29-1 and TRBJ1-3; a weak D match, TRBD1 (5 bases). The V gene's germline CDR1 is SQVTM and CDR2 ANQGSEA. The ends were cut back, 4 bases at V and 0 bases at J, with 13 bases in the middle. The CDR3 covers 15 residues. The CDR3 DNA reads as TGCAGCGTTGTGGGTCAGGGTAACTCTGGAAACACCATATATTTT. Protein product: CSVVGQGNSGNTIYF.

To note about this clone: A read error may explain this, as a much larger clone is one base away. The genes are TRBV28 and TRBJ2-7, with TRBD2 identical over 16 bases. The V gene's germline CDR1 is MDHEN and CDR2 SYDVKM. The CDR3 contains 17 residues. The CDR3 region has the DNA TGTGCCCGCAGCGACAGGGGACTAGCGGGAGGGCGGGGGGAGCAGTACTTC. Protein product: CARSDRGLAGGRGEQYF.